Following are 8 T cell receptor beta chains from one sample sequenced in a study of blood T cells in healthy people across ages (dated by TCRdb to 2013 to 2016). The library was built by means of 5' RACE. Sequenced using an Illumina HiSeq 2500. A second PCR of 7 to 11 cycles was run with a J-beta primer mix and a sample-barcoded 5' primer. Using fastp trimming at Q25 and MiXCR clonotype assembly, TCRdb reanalyzed the public sequencing data and kept in-frame beta chains. One record per CDR3 amino acid sequence lists the most common genes and DNA. The sample table holds 1.5 million or so distinct CDR3 sequences, of which approximately 40% were seen once. The top ten clones comprise roughly 7.9% of the sample. The source material was blood. Source of these receptors: a young woman in good health.

The V and J genes are TRBV29-1 and TRBJ2-7, with D maybe TRBD2 (6 bases). CDR3 size: 15 residues. CDR1 and CDR2 from the germline V gene are SQVTM and ANQGSEA. The V end was cut by 7 bases, the J end by 0 bases, with 19 bases between. CDR3 sequence reads: CSARAGTLSSYEQYF. DNA for the CDR3: TGCAGCGCCCGAGCCGGGACTCTTAGCTCCTACGAGCAGTACTTC.

This clonotype is a singleton in its sample. The CDR3 coding sequence is TGTGCCAGGGCAGGGAAAACTAATGAAAAACTGTTTTTT. Protein product: CARAGKTNEKLFF. This chain links TRBV11-3 with TRBJ1-4; D is possibly TRBD1 (5 bases). V lost 9 bases, J lost 1 base, and 9 bases lay in between. The germline CDR1 and CDR2 sequences are SGHNT and YENEEA. This CDR3 contains 13 residues.

This clonotype appeared a few times. This rearrangement joins TRBV12-3 or TRBV12-4 to TRBJ1-4; 10 nucleotides agree with TRBD1. With V trimmed by 2 bases and J by 1 base, 16 bases remained unmatched. CDR3 length equals 21 residues. CDR3 DNA sequence: TGTGCCAGCAGTTTAAGGCGGGGACAGGGGAACGTGAAGAAAACTAATGAAAAACTGTTTTTT. Translating gives CASSLRRGQGNVKKTNEKLFF.

This clonotype appeared a few times. The chain joins TRBV5-1 to TRBJ2-4; D is perhaps TRBD2 (6 bases). The DNA end is more similar to TRBJ2-7, so the J call may be wrong. Germline-derived CDR1 and CDR2 are SGHRS and YFSETQ. The CDR3 consists of 14 residues. CDR3 DNA sequence: TGCGCCAGCAGCTTGGGTACTAGCCCTTACGAGCAGTACTTC. Translating it yields CASSLGTSPYEQYF.

The chain combines TRBV29-1 with TRBJ2-7; D is perhaps TRBD1 or TRBD2 (5 bases each). The CDR3 loop spans 14 amino acids. CDR1 and CDR2 (germline): SQVTM, ANQGSEA. The ends were cut back, 6 bases at V and 3 bases at J, with 18 bases in the middle. The CDR3 spells CSVAQRRGVYEQYF. The CDR3 bases are TGCAGCGTCGCCCAACGTCGAGGGGTCTACGAGCAGTACTTC.

The chain uses TRBV4-1 and TRBJ2-7; D is unclear. The CDR3 sequence is 14 residues long. CDR1 is MGHRA, CDR2 YSYEKL, per germline. With 2 bases removed from V and 1 base from J, the gap between germline ends came to 9 bases. The CDR3 is CASSQFAESYEQYF. The CDR3 region has the DNA TGCGCCAGCAGCCAATTTGCAGAGTCCTACGAGCAGTACTTC.

This clonotype was counted only a few times. This chain joins TRBV11-2 and TRBJ2-4; D call uncertain. The DNA end is a closer match to TRBJ2-7, so the J assignment may be wrong. CDR1 and CDR2 (germline): SGHAT, FQNNGV. The CDR3 has 11 residues. In DNA, the CDR3 is TGTGCCAGCAGCTCCAAAAACGAGCAGTACTTC. Translation: CASSSKNEQYF.

This clonotype was seen only a few times. The chain couples TRBV20-1 to TRBJ1-2, with D unclear. CDR3 size: 13 residues. The ends were cut back, 5 bases at V and 0 bases at J, with 10 bases in the middle. The germline V gene has CDR1 DFQATT and CDR2 SNEGSKA (reference sequence). The CDR3 DNA reads TGCAGTGCTCCCATTGGACCTAACTATGGCTACACCTTC. Translating gives CSAPIGPNYGYTF.